Below are 9 T cell receptor beta chains sequenced from a single sample in a study of blood T cell repertoires in COVID-19. The method was immunoSEQ multiplex PCR; TCRdb's version includes in-frame clones alone and lacks a portion of them. The repertoire holds around 170,000 clones, with roughly 90% as singletons. The specimen was peripheral blood. The receptor set was obtained from a man over 45 with acute or convalescent COVID-19.

This clone occurred once. The V and J genes are TRBV2 and TRBJ1-3; D is possibly TRBD1 (5 bases). Trimming took off 4 bases at V and 0 bases at J, with 13 bases between the two ends. CDR3 length: 16 amino acids. The germline V gene encodes CDR1 SNHLY and CDR2 FYNNEI. CDR3 nucleotide sequence: TGTGCCAGCAGTGGCGGGGGGTTACCCTCTGGAAACACCATATATTTT. It codes for CASSGGGLPSGNTIYF.

The chain employs TRBV5-8 and TRBJ2-7; TRBD2 is a possible D gene (6 bases). The CDR3 consists of 13 residues. Germline V gives CDR1 SGHTS, CDR2 YDEGEE. Trimming cost V 6 bases and J 2 bases, with 12 bases left between them. CDR3 loop: CASTRGGTYEQYF. DNA of the CDR3: TGTGCCAGCACCCGCGGAGGGACCTACGAGCAGTACTTC.

The chain carries TRBV7-6 and TRBJ2-2, with D unclear. Trimming stripped 5 bases from V and 4 bases from J, with 14 bases between. The CDR3 loop spans 15 amino acids. Germline values: CDR1 SGHVS, CDR2 FNYEAQ. Written as DNA, the CDR3 is TGTGCCAGCAGCCGTGACCCCACGGGCACCGGGGAGCTGTTTTTT. Protein product: CASSRDPTGTGELFF.

The chain combines TRBV7-8 with TRBJ1-5, with D possibly matching TRBD1 (6 bases). The germline V and J ends were trimmed by 5 bases and 0 bases, with 20 bases remaining between them. The germline V gene has CDR1 SGHVS and CDR2 FQNEAQ. The CDR3 totals 18 residues. The DNA for the CDR3 is TGTGCCAGCAGCCCCTCGGGACAAGGATTTATTAGCAATCAGCCCCAGCATTTT. It encodes CASSPSGQGFISNQPQHF.

CDR3 region: CASSYRGRGNTGELFF. In DNA, the CDR3 is TGTGCCAGCAGTTACCGGGGCAGGGGTAACACCGGGGAGCTGTTTTTT. This chain uses TRBV6-2 or TRBV6-3 with TRBJ2-2; D perhaps matches TRBD1 (6 bases). Germline V gene data show CDR1 as MNHEY and CDR2 as SVGEGT. Trimming removed 2 bases from V and 2 bases from J, with 12 bases in between. This CDR3 contains 16 residues.

Only a few counts were recorded for this clone. The chain recombines TRBV7-2 with TRBJ2-5; TRBD2 aligns across 10 bases. From germline, CDR1 is SGHTA and CDR2 FQGNSA. The CDR3 contains 14 residues. V was pared by 5 bases and J by 2 bases, with 2 bases of the junction left unmatched. The CDR3 is CASSLSGGQETQYF. The CDR3 nucleotides are TGTGCCAGCAGCCTTAGCGGGGGGCAAGAGACCCAGTACTTC.

J is TRBJ2-5 and V is TRBV4-3; a weak D match, TRBD1 (5 bases). CDR3 length: 13 amino acids. Trimming cost V 2 bases and J 6 bases, with 10 bases left between them. Germline V gives CDR1 LGHNA, CDR2 YSLEER. CDR3 nucleotides: TGCGCCAGCAGCCAACAGGGCGGACAGACCCAGTACTTC. This encodes CASSQQGGQTQYF.

This rearrangement joins TRBV15 to TRBJ2-1, with 12 bases fitting TRBD2. V gave up 5 bases and J gave up 7 bases; unmatched junction bases: 3. Germline values: CDR1 LNHNV, CDR2 YYDKDF (reference sequence). The CDR3 loop spans 14 amino acids. CDR3 region: CATSFGLAGNEQFF. The DNA of the CDR3 is TGTGCCACCAGCTTCGGACTAGCGGGGAATGAGCAGTTCTTC.

This chain connects TRBV6-5 to TRBJ1-4, with a weak D call TRBD1 (5 bases). V was clipped by 2 bases and J by 12 bases, with 7 bases between them. CDR1 is MNHEY, CDR2 SVGAGI, per germline. The CDR3 spans 11 residues. The chain's CDR3 is CASSYGGELFF. The DNA for the CDR3 is TGTGCCAGCAGTTACGGGGGGGAACTGTTTTTT.